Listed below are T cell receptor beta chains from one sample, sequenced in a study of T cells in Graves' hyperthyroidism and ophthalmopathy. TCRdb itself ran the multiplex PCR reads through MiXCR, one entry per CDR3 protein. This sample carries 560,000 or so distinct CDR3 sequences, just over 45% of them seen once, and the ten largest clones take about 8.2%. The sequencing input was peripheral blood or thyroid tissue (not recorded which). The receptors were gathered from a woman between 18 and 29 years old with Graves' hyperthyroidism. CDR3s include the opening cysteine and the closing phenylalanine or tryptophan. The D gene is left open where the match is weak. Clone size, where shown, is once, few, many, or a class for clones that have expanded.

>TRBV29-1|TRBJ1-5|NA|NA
TGCAGCGCGCCGGGGAGCAATCAGCCCCAGCATTTT
CSAPGSNQPQHF
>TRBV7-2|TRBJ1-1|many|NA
TGTGCCAGCAGCTCCAGGTTCATGAACACTGAAGCTTTCTTT
CASSSRFMNTEAFF
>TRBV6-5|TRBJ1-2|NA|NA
TGTGCCATCAGTTACGAGGGGCAAGGCTACACCTTC
CAISYEGQGYTF
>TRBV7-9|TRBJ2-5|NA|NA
TGTGCCAGCCACCCTGGATTAATGGGGACCCAGTACTTC
CASHPGLMGTQYF
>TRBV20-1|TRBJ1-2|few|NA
TGCAGTGCTAGTGACGCCAGGGCCGGAACTAACTATGGCTACACCTTC
CSASDARAGTNYGYTF
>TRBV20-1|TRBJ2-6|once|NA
TGCAGTGCTTCCCGGACAGGGGCCAACGTCCTGACTTTC
CSASRTGANVLTF
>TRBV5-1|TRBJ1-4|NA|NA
TGCGCCAGCAGCTACAGGGATGGGGGTGAAAAACTGTTTTTT
CASSYRDGGEKLFF
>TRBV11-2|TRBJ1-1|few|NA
TGTGCCAGCAGCTTAGACAGACGCTATGAAGCTTTCTTT
CASSLDRRYEAFF
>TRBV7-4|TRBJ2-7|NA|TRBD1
TGTGCCAGCAGCCCGACAGGGGGCAATGAGCAGTACTTC
CASSPTGGNEQYF
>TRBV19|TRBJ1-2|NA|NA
TGTACCCTCGGGGGTCATGGCTACACCTTC
CTLGGHGYTF
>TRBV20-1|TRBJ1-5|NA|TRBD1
TGCAGTGCTAGGATACAGGGGGCTACTCAGCCCCAGCATTTT
CSARIQGATQPQHF
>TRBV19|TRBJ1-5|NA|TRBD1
TGTGCCAGTAGTACTCGACCCGGGACAGCGCCATTTTATCAGCCCCAGCATTTT
CASSTRPGTAPFYQPQHF
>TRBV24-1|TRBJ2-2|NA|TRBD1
TGTGCCAGCAGCCAGGACAGGATGGGCGGGGAGCTGTTTTTT
CASSQDRMGGELFF
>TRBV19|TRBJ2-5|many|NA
TGTGCCAGCAGATCGGGTGAGACCCAGTACTTC
CASRSGETQYF
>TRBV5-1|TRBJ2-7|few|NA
TGCGCCAGCAGCCCACCGGGACGACGATACGAGCAGTACTTC
CASSPPGRRYEQYF
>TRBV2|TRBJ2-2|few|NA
TGTGCCAGCAACTCCAGGCCCGGGGAGCTGTTTTTT
CASNSRPGELFF
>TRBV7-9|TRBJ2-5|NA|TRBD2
TGTGCCAGCAGCTTAGCGCTCGGGAGGGCGCAAGAGACCCAGTACTTC
CASSLALGRAQETQYF
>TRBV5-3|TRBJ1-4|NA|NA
TGCGCCAGCAGCCAAGATAGAACTTCTGGGGAACTGTTTTTT
CASSQDRTSGELFF
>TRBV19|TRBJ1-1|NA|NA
TGTGCCAGTAGTATAGTGGGTGGGGATTACACTGAAGCTTTCTTT
CASSIVGGDYTEAFF
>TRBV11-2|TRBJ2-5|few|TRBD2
TGTGCCAGCAGCTTAGAGGCTAGCGGGACAGAGACCCAGTACTTC
CASSLEASGTETQYF